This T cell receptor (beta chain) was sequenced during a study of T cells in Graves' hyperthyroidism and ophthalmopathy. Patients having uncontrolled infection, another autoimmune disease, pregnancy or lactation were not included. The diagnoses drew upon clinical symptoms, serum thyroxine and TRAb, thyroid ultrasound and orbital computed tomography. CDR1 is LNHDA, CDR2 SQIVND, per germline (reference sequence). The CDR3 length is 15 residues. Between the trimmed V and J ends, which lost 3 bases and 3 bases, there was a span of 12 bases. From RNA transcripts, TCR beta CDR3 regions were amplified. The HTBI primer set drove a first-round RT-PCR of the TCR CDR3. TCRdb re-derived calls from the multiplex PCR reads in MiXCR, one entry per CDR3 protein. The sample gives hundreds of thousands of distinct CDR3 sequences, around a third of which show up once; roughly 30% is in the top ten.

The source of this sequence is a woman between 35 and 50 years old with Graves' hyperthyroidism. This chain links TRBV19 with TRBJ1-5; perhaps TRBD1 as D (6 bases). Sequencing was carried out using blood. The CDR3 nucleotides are TGTGCCAGTAGTATCCCGGGGGCGAACAATCAGCCCCAGCATTTT. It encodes CASSIPGANNQPQHF.